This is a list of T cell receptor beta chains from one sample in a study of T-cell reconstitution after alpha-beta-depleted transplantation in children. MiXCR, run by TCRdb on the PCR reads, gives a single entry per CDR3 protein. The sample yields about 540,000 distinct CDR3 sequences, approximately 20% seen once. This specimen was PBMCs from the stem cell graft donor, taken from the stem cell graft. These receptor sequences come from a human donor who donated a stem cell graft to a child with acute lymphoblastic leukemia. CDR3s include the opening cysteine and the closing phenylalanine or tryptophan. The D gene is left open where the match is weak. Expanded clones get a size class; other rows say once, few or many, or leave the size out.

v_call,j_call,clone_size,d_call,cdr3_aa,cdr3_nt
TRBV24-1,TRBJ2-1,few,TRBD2,CATSDSWEGSNEQFF,TGTGCCACCAGTGATTCCTGGGAGGGGTCCAATGAGCAGTTCTTC
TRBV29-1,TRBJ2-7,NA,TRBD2,CSVTPGGSYEQYF,TGCAGCGTTACTCCCGGGGGGAGTTACGAGCAGTACTTC
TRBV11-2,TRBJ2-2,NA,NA,CASSLGKVTGEKLTGELFF,TGTGCCAGCAGCTTAGGGAAGGTTACGGGGGAAAAATTAACCGGGGAGCTGTTTTTT
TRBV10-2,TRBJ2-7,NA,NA,CASSEAVGYEQYF,TGCGCCAGCAGTGAGGCGGTGGGCTACGAGCAGTACTTC
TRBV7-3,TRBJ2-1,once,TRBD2,CASSLRLSGRSSYNEQFF,TGTGCCAGCAGCTTACGCTTGAGCGGGAGGTCTTCCTACAATGAGCAGTTCTTC
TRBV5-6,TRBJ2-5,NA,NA,CASSPEGSGQETQYF,TGTGCCAGCAGCCCCGAGGGGAGCGGGCAAGAGACCCAGTACTTC
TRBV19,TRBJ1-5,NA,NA,CASSLPFWGAEGQPQHF,TGTGCCAGTAGTCTGCCCTTCTGGGGGGCTGAGGGTCAGCCCCAGCATTTT
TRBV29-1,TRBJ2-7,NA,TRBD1,CSVVGTGRYEQYF,TGCAGCGTTGTGGGGACAGGGCGATACGAGCAGTACTTC
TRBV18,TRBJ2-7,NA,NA,CARSLLTGFSHEQYF,TGTGCCAGATCCCTTTTAACAGGGTTTTCCCACGAGCAGTACTTC
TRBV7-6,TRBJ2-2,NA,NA,CASLNTGELFF,TGTGCCAGCCTAAACACCGGGGAGCTGTTTTTT
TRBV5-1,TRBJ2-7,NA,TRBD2,CASRLGLAVTYEQYF,TGCGCCAGCAGATTAGGACTAGCGGTTACCTACGAGCAGTACTTC
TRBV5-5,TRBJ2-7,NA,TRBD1,CASSRAQGVRSYEQYF,TGTGCCAGCAGCCGGGCGCAGGGGGTAAGGTCCTACGAGCAGTACTTC
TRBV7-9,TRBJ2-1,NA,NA,CASGPYNEQFF,TGTGCCAGCGGGCCATACAATGAGCAGTTCTTC
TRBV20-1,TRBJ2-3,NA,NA,CSASSISFRGDTQYF,TGCAGTGCTAGTTCTATTTCGTTCCGGGGAGATACGCAGTATTTT
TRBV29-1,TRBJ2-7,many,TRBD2,CSVARLAGGVSYEQYF,TGCAGCGTTGCTCGACTAGCGGGGGGTGTCTCCTACGAGCAGTACTTC
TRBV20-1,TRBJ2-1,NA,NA,CSASSPASELEGNEQFF,TGCAGTGCTAGTTCCCCGGCTTCAGAGTTGGAGGGGAATGAGCAGTTCTTC
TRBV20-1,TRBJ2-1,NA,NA,CSARQQRSSYNEQFF,TGCAGTGCTAGACAGCAGCGGAGCTCCTACAATGAGCAGTTCTTC
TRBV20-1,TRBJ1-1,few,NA,CSASRDGNTEAFF,TGCAGTGCTAGTCGGGACGGGAACACTGAAGCTTTCTTT
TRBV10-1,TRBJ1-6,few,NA,CASSEDQQVTSPLHF,TGCGCCAGCAGTGAAGACCAGCAGGTCACCTCACCCCTCCACTTT
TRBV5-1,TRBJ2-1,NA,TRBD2,CASSLEGTSGEQFF,TGCGCCAGCAGCTTGGAGGGGACTAGCGGAGAGCAGTTCTTC
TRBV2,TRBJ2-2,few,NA,CASSEDRRVSGELFF,TGTGCCAGCAGCGAGGACAGGAGGGTCTCCGGGGAGCTGTTTTTT
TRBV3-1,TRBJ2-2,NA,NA,CASSLRQGYTGELFF,TGTGCCAGCAGCCTAAGGCAGGGCTACACCGGGGAGCTGTTTTTT
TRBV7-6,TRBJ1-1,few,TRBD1,CASSLGQAIENTEAFF,TGTGCCAGCAGCCTGGGACAGGCGATTGAGAACACTGAAGCTTTCTTT
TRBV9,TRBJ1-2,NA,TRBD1,CASSLTSGGVYGYTF,TGTGCCAGCAGCCTAACCTCAGGGGGCGTCTATGGCTACACCTTC
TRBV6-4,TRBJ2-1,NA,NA,CASSDSSTHEQFF,TGTGCCAGCAGTGACTCTAGCACGCATGAGCAGTTCTTC
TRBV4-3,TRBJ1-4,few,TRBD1,CASSLGSGTVVEKLFF,TGCGCCAGCAGCCTTGGCTCCGGGACAGTCGTTGAAAAACTGTTTTTT
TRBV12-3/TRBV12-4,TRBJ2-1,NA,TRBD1,CASSTHRGLGFF,TGTGCCAGCAGTACCCACAGGGGGCTTGGGTTCTTC
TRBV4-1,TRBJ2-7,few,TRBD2,CASSQEAGLALPYEQYF,TGCGCCAGCAGCCAAGAAGCCGGACTAGCCCTACCCTACGAGCAGTACTTC
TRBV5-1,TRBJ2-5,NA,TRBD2,CASSLEVSGRYETQYF,TGCGCCAGCAGCTTGGAAGTTAGCGGGAGGTATGAGACCCAGTACTTC
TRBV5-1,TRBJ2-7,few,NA,CASTSDGGYEQYF,TGCGCCAGCACGTCTGATGGAGGCTACGAGCAGTACTTC
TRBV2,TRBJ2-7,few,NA,CASRAPDRPFYEQYF,TGTGCCAGCAGGGCCCCCGACAGGCCTTTCTACGAGCAGTACTTC